This TCR beta chain comes out of a study of technical replicates of blood from a few donors. V lost 5 bases to trimming and J lost 4 bases, with 14 bases between them. This CDR3 has 14 amino acids. Per germline, CDR1 SGHVS and CDR2 FNYEAQ. Sequencing used immunoSEQ multiplex PCR; TCRdb keeps in-frame clones, though not all of them. This table has tens of thousands of clones, 90% appearing once. This clonotype was obtained from a human donor in good health. Some clones in this sample may be carry-over from other donors' samples. The chain has TRBV7-6 and TRBJ1-2; D might be TRBD1 (6 bases). Sequenced sample: PBMCs. The CDR3 sequence: CASSATTGSYGYTF. The CDR3 DNA reads as TGTGCCAGCAGCGCCACCACAGGGTCCTATGGCTACACCTTC.